The clone carrying this T cell receptor beta chain was seen only once. These data come from a study of blood T cell repertoires in COVID-19. Study-level background: Some COVID-19 samples were acute and others convalescent; all came from the United States, Italy and Spain. PBMCs, B-cell-depleted T cells, or T cells provided the cDNA or gDNA that made up the material.

Germline V CDR1 and CDR2: SNHLY, FYNNEI. Deletions cut 5 bases from V and 0 bases from J, with 2 bases between. This CDR3 spans 11 amino acids. Methods used by the authors: Researchers report that nucleated cell counts were estimated from reference gene primer amplification. Profiled with immunoSEQ multiplex PCR; TCRdb holds only in-frame clones, not every one. V and J calls and clone size are copied from that table; D and trimming were computed from the DNA. The sample shows 110,000 or so clones, about 90% of them seen only once. This chain joins TRBV2 and TRBJ2-7; D is unresolved. Sequencing was done on a sample of peripheral blood. The sequence was obtained from an older man who had recovered from COVID-19. The CDR3 bases are TGTGCCAGCAGTTACTCCTACGAGCAGTACTTC. Protein product: CASSYSYEQYF.